The present T cell receptor beta chain was sequenced within a study of blood T cell repertoires in COVID-19. Across the whole study: Sites in the United States, Italy and Spain provided acute and convalescent COVID-19 samples.

Seattle patients were enrolled while actively infected and followed longitudinally. The germline V gene has CDR1 LGHNA and CDR2 YSLEER. The V end lost 0 bases, the J end lost 4 bases, and 9 bases lay between the germline ends. CDR3 length equals 14 residues. TCRdb's copy holds only in-frame clones and misses some; the assay was immunoSEQ multiplex PCR. The table has about 87,000 clones, approximately 86% seen once; the top ten hold just over 3%. The sample was peripheral blood. The TCR was taken from a woman older than 75 with COVID-19, enrolled during active disease. The chain has TRBV4-3 and TRBJ1-2; weak D call: TRBD1 (5 bases). CDR3: CASSQERGPYGYTF. The CDR3 nucleotides read TGCGCCAGCAGCCAAGAAAGGGGTCCCTATGGCTACACCTTC.